Listed below are T cell receptor beta chains from one sample, sequenced in a study of T cell repertoires in cytomegalovirus infection. From the reads, TCRdb called clonotypes with MiXCR, one entry per CDR3 protein. The data hold around 200,000 distinct CDR3 sequences, with roughly a sixth observed a single time. Sequenced: CD8+ T cells from PBMCs. The receptor set was obtained from a human donor in good health (CMV status not recorded). Some clones in this sample may be carry-over from other donors' samples. The CDR3 runs from the conserved cysteine through the conserved F or W. The D gene is left open where the match is weak. Rows may omit the clone size; those that give it use once, few, many or a size class.

v_gene	j_gene	abundance	d_gene	CDR3nt	CDR3aa
TRBV6-1	TRBJ2-2	few	NA	TGTGCCAGCAGTGAATCAGACAGCTCAACCGGGGAGCTGTTTTTT	CASSESDSSTGELFF
TRBV6-5	TRBJ1-6	NA	TRBD1	TGTGCCAGCAGTGGGGACAGGGGGCAAGGTTCACCCCTCCACTTT	CASSGDRGQGSPLHF
TRBV24-1	TRBJ1-5	NA	NA	TGTGCCACCAGTGAACGGCAGTACAATCAGCCCCAGCATTTT	CATSERQYNQPQHF
TRBV12-3/TRBV12-4	TRBJ2-7	NA	NA	TGTGCCAGCAGTCTCAGTCGCTACGAGCAGTACTTC	CASSLSRYEQYF
TRBV7-2	TRBJ2-1	NA	NA	TGTGCCAGCAGCTTAGTTCCCCTGGAGGAGTTCTTC	CASSLVPLEEFF
TRBV6-2/TRBV6-3	TRBJ2-7	few	TRBD1	TGTGCCAGCAGCTTCCGGGACAGGGCATACGAGCAGTACTTC	CASSFRDRAYEQYF
TRBV13	TRBJ2-2	once	NA	TGTGCCAGCAGCTACGAATATAACCAACTGGACAGTGATCGCACCGGGGAGCTGTTTTTT	CASSYEYNQLDSDRTGELFF
TRBV7-9	TRBJ2-3	few	TRBD2	TGTGCCAGCAGCCCAGCGGGGGGGCAGTTGGATACGCAGTATTTT	CASSPAGGQLDTQYF
TRBV14	TRBJ2-5	few	NA	TGTGCCAGCAGCCCAAGAAGGGGCCGGGAGGAGACCCAGTACTTC	CASSPRRGREETQYF
TRBV7-3	TRBJ1-1	few	NA	TGTGCCAGCAGCTTACTGGGGGGGACGGAGGGAACTGAAGCTTTCTTT	CASSLLGGTEGTEAFF
TRBV11-1	TRBJ1-1	few	NA	TGTGCCAGCAGCGTAGGCGGAGAGATGATGAACACTGAAGCTTTCTTT	CASSVGGEMMNTEAFF
TRBV20-1	TRBJ2-5	NA	TRBD2	TGCAGTGCTAGAGAGGGTAGCGGGGGGTACCAAGAGACCCAGTACTTC	CSAREGSGGYQETQYF
TRBV12-3/TRBV12-4	TRBJ2-1	few	TRBD2	TGTGCCAGCAGCCCCCCGGGACTAGCGATATACAATGAGCAGTTCTTC	CASSPPGLAIYNEQFF
TRBV29-1	TRBJ2-1	few	NA	TGCAGCGTTGACAGGGGCAATGAGCAGTTCTTC	CSVDRGNEQFF
TRBV28	TRBJ2-1	NA	TRBD2	TGTGCCAGCAGTTCGGCGACTAGCCTGAGAAATGAGCAGTTCTTC	CASSSATSLRNEQFF
TRBV7-2	TRBJ2-3	few	NA	TGTGCCAGCAGCTTATCCTACAGGGCCGTACCCACAGATACGCAGTATTTT	CASSLSYRAVPTDTQYF
TRBV6-5	TRBJ2-3	many	TRBD2	TGTGCCAGCAGTTACGTCGAGCGGGGTGACACAGATACGCAGTATTTT	CASSYVERGDTDTQYF
TRBV5-6	TRBJ1-3	few	TRBD1	TGTGCCAGCAGCTCAGGGGGACCGTACTCTGGAAACACCATATATTTT	CASSSGGPYSGNTIYF
TRBV7-2	TRBJ1-2	many	TRBD1	TGTGCCAGCAGTACCGGGACAGGGCCCTCTGGCTACACCTTC	CASSTGTGPSGYTF
TRBV20-1	TRBJ2-7	NA	NA	TGCAGTGCTAGGTCGAGGACGGAATTAGCCTACGAGCAGTACTTC	CSARSRTELAYEQYF
TRBV24-1	TRBJ2-5	few	TRBD1	TGTGCCACCAGTGACCCCGGGACAGGGCTAGGGGAGACCCAGTACTTC	CATSDPGTGLGETQYF
TRBV5-4	TRBJ1-1	few	TRBD1	TGTGCCAGCAGCTTGTCCGGTTCGCCGACAGGGGCTTTCTTT	CASSLSGSPTGAFF
TRBV6-5	TRBJ1-2	NA	NA	TGTGCCAGCAGTTACTCGATGCGAGCGGGCTACACCTTC	CASSYSMRAGYTF
TRBV4-1	TRBJ1-5	NA	NA	TGCGCCAGCAGCCCACTCTCAGGCAATCAGCCCCAGCATTTT	CASSPLSGNQPQHF
TRBV6-2/TRBV6-3	TRBJ1-5	few	NA	TGTGCCAGCAGTTACGTACAGGGACAGCCCCAGCATTTT	CASSYVQGQPQHF
TRBV5-6	TRBJ2-1	NA	NA	TGTGCCAGCAGCCCGGGGGACACTTACAATGAGCAGTTCTTC	CASSPGDTYNEQFF
TRBV7-6	TRBJ1-5	NA	NA	TGTGCCAGCAGTTCTGGGGGTTATAGCAATCAGCCCCAGCATTTT	CASSSGGYSNQPQHF
TRBV7-8	TRBJ2-1	many	NA	TGTGCCAGCAGCTTATATTGGGGGAAATCGGGGGGCCGGAATGAGGAGCAGTTCTTC	CASSLYWGKSGGRNEEQFF
TRBV12-3/TRBV12-4	TRBJ2-5	NA	NA	TGTGCCAGCAGAACCCTTTGGGACGCCGAGACCCAGTACTTC	CASRTLWDAETQYF
TRBV27	TRBJ1-1	NA	NA	TGTGCCAGCAGTTTAGTCCGGGGGAACACTGAAGCTTTCTTT	CASSLVRGNTEAFF
TRBV19	TRBJ2-7	NA	TRBD2	TGTGCCAGTAATCCTAGCGGGGGGAGCTACGAGCAGTACTTC	CASNPSGGSYEQYF
TRBV10-3	TRBJ1-2	NA	NA	TGTGCCATCCTGGAGGAGGCTCAAAACTATGGCTACACCTTC	CAILEEAQNYGYTF
TRBV6-8	TRBJ2-7	NA	NA	TGTGCCAGCAGTTACGCGGATCCGGGACCCTACGAGCAGTACTTC	CASSYADPGPYEQYF
TRBV29-1	TRBJ1-1	NA	NA	TGCAGCGTTGAGGGGCCGAACACTGAAGCTTTCTTT	CSVEGPNTEAFF
TRBV12-3/TRBV12-4	TRBJ2-3	NA	NA	TGTGCCAGCAGCCCGGTTTCCGGCACAGATACGCAGTATTTT	CASSPVSGTDTQYF
TRBV12-3/TRBV12-4	TRBJ2-2	NA	NA	TGTGCCAGCAGTAAACAGGGCACCGGGGAGCTGTTTTTT	CASSKQGTGELFF
TRBV4-3	TRBJ1-1	few	NA	TGCGCCAGCAGTAAGGCCCTAACTGAGACTGAAGCTTTCTTT	CASSKALTETEAFF
TRBV14	TRBJ1-2	NA	NA	TGTGCCAGCAGCCAAAAGGGGCGTAACTATGGCTACACCTTC	CASSQKGRNYGYTF
TRBV7-8	TRBJ1-5	few	NA	TGTGCCAGCAGGACCGAGCCGGGCAGCAATCAGCCCCAGCATTTT	CASRTEPGSNQPQHF
TRBV7-2	TRBJ1-1	NA	TRBD1	TGTGCCAGCAGCTTAAACAGGGGAGACCCCATGAACACTGAAGCTTTCTTT	CASSLNRGDPMNTEAFF
TRBV6-2/TRBV6-3	TRBJ2-7	NA	NA	TGTGCCAGTACAGGGAAACCTTCCTACGAGCAGTACTTC	CASTGKPSYEQYF
TRBV11-2	TRBJ1-1	NA	NA	TGTGCCAGCAGACTAACAGAGAACACTGAAGCTTTCTTT	CASRLTENTEAFF
TRBV7-2	TRBJ1-5	once	NA	TGTGCCAGCAGCGTAAGACTTGGGGCCAGAAGCAATCAGCCCCAGCAGTTT	CASSVRLGARSNQPQQF
TRBV7-6	TRBJ2-2	NA	NA	TGTGCCAGCAGCTCGCGTGAGGGGACCAACACCGGGGAGCTGTTTTTT	CASSSREGTNTGELFF
TRBV12-3/TRBV12-4	TRBJ2-3	NA	NA	TGTGCCAGCAGTTTAAACGGGGGCGCAGATACGCAGTATTTT	CASSLNGGADTQYF
TRBV29-1	TRBJ2-2	few	TRBD1	TGCAGCGTTGAAGTCGGCCAGGGGGCGAACACCGGGGAGCTGTTTTTT	CSVEVGQGANTGELFF
TRBV9	TRBJ1-2	few	NA	TGTGCCAGCAGGGCGGGGGACGGCTACACCTTC	CASRAGDGYTF
TRBV6-2/TRBV6-3	TRBJ2-3	NA	NA	TGTGCCAGCAGTTACCGGAACACAGATACGCAGTATTTT	CASSYRNTDTQYF
TRBV28	TRBJ1-5	few	NA	TGTGCCAGCAGTTTGGGCCGCACCCTAAATCAGCCCCAGCATTTT	CASSLGRTLNQPQHF
TRBV20-1	TRBJ1-1	NA	NA	TGCAGTGCCCCGGGGGGGCGGGCTTTCTTT	CSAPGGRAFF
TRBV20-1	TRBJ2-1	NA	NA	TGCAGTGTCCTCGAGGACAATGAGCAGTTCTTC	CSVLEDNEQFF
TRBV7-2	TRBJ1-2	NA	TRBD1	TGTGCCAGCAGCTTAGTGGAGACAGGGTCAAACTATGGCTACACCTTC	CASSLVETGSNYGYTF
TRBV7-8	TRBJ2-5	NA	TRBD1	TGTGCCAGCAGCTTCGCAGGGGGAATAGAGACCCAGTACTTC	CASSFAGGIETQYF
TRBV7-9	TRBJ2-2	few	NA	TGTGCCAGCAGCGCCCCCCTGAACACCGGGGAGCTGTTTTTT	CASSAPLNTGELFF
TRBV14	TRBJ2-1	few	NA	TGTGCCAGCAGCCAAGAATCGGACAAACGGAATGAGCAGTTCTTC	CASSQESDKRNEQFF